Sequencing of this T cell receptor beta chain was carried out in a study of T cell repertoires in cytomegalovirus infection. Germline CDR1 SQVTM, CDR2 ANQGSEA. The CDR3 contains 14 residues. The V gene lost 4 bases and the J gene lost 0 bases, with 11 bases spanning the gap. This clonotype has a count of ten or more. Via MiXCR, TCRdb re-called the reads, giving one row per CDR3 protein. The sample gives roughly 320,000 distinct CDR3 sequences, around 10% of which show up once; around 2.4% is in the top ten. This TCR was recovered from a human donor in good health (CMV status not recorded). Some clones in this sample may be carry-over from other donors' samples. What was sequenced was PBMCs. The rearrangement links TRBV29-1 to TRBJ2-3; a possible D gene is TRBD1 (6 bases). In DNA, the CDR3 is TGCAGCGTTGCAACACAGGGTAGCACAGATACGCAGTATTTT. This sequence encodes CSVATQGSTDTQYF.